The 30 T cell receptor beta chains listed next were all sequenced from one sample in a study of cytomegalovirus exposure and HLA in healthy donors. 60 Vbeta and 13 Jbeta primers were used in PCR. Produced via immunoSEQ multiplex PCR; TCRdb's table is partial and in-frame only. The repertoire holds some 200,000 clones, with about two thirds as singletons. Sequences were obtained from PBMCs. These receptors all come from a man in his forties or fifties in good health and CMV-seropositive.

The J gene is TRBJ2-7, the V gene TRBV2, with D perhaps TRBD1 (6 bases). CDR1 and CDR2 (germline): SNHLY, FYNNEI. This CDR3 comprises 14 residues. V lost 8 bases and J 2 bases, leaving 16 bases between the germline ends. CDR3: CASAPDRPAYEQYF. The CDR3 bases are TGTGCCAGCGCCCCCGACAGGCCAGCCTACGAGCAGTACTTC. The entire variable domain, with the rest obtained from reference TRBV2 and TRBJ2-7, is as follows: EPEVTQTPSHQVTQMGQEVILRCVPISNHLYFYWYRQILGQKVEFLVSFYNNEISEKSEIFDDQFSVERPDGSNFTLKIRSTKLEDSAMYFCASAPDRPAYEQYFGPGTRLTVT.

J is TRBJ2-4 and V is TRBV9; possible D gene TRBD2, 5 bases. Germline values: CDR1 SGDLS, CDR2 YYNGEE. CDR3 length: 17 residues. V lost 0 bases and J lost 2, with 15 bases in between. The CDR3 DNA reads TGTGCCAGCAGCGTAGATCCGGGAAGCCTTTCCAAAAACATTCAGTACTTC. This sequence encodes CASSVDPGSLSKNIQYF.

J is TRBJ1-2 and V is TRBV5-1; D is possibly TRBD1 (6 bases). The CDR3 runs 12 residues. V lost 4 bases to trimming and J lost 5 bases, with 9 bases between them. CDR1 and CDR2 from the germline V gene are SGHRS and YFSETQ. CDR3 sequence (DNA): TGCGCCAGCAGCGTGACAGGTTATGGCTACACCTTC. Translating it yields CASSVTGYGYTF.

There are a few counts of this clone. The V and J genes are TRBV5-5 and TRBJ2-2, with D maybe TRBD2 (6 bases). The CDR3 has 14 amino acids. Trimming removed 6 bases from V and 12 bases from J, with 21 bases in between. Germline CDR1 reads SGHKS; CDR2 reads YYEKEE (reference sequence). The CDR3 sequence is CASTWGDGPGKLFF. The DNA of the CDR3 is TGTGCCAGCACCTGGGGGGACGGGCCGGGGAAGCTGTTTTTT.

The J gene is TRBJ2-3, the V gene TRBV28, with D possibly TRBD2 on 7 matching bases. Trimming took 3 bases from V and 0 from J, leaving 10 bases between them. This CDR3 contains 15 residues. Germline assignment: CDR1 MDHEN and CDR2 SYDVKM. The CDR3 sequence: CASSFGGASTDTQYF. In nucleotides, the CDR3 is TGTGCCAGCAGTTTTGGGGGGGCTAGCACAGATACGCAGTATTTT.

This clone was picked up a small number of times. This chain joins TRBV7-6 and TRBJ1-5; possible D gene TRBD1, 6 bases. Germline CDR1 SGHVS, CDR2 FNYEAQ. Between the trimmed V and J ends, which lost 1 base and 2 bases, there was a span of 9 bases. The CDR3 contains 15 residues. CDR3 amino acids: CASSLVAGGNQPQHF. Here the CDR3 DNA reads TGTGCCAGCAGCTTAGTGGCAGGGGGCAATCAGCCCCAGCATTTT.

This CDR3 is CASSLDSSGNTIYF. In DNA form, the CDR3 reads TGTGCCAGCAGCCTAGACAGCTCTGGAAACACCATATATTTT. The genes are TRBV6-5 and TRBJ1-3; D is possibly TRBD1 (5 bases). CDR1 MNHEY and CDR2 SVGAGI come from the germline V gene. V shed 6 bases and J shed 0 bases, with 9 bases lying between them. CDR3 length: 14 amino acids.

This chain connects TRBV7-2 to TRBJ2-1, with D perhaps TRBD2 (7 bases). Germline V CDR1 and CDR2: SGHTA, FQGNSA. With 5 bases removed from V and 4 bases from J, the gap between germline ends came to 15 bases. The CDR3 loop spans 15 amino acids. In DNA, the CDR3 is TGTGCCAGCAGCACGGAGGGGGGGAAGTACAATGAGCAGTTCTTC. Its translation: CASSTEGGKYNEQFF.

This clone has only a few counts. The genes are TRBV28 and TRBJ2-5; tentative D call: TRBD1 (7 bases). There are 15 residues in the CDR3. Germline CDR1 is MDHEN and CDR2 is SYDVKM. Trimming stripped 3 bases from V and 5 bases from J, with 16 bases between. CDR3 DNA: TGTGCCAGCAGTTTGGGCGAATCAGGGGGGGAGACCCAGTACTTC. This codes for CASSLGESGGETQYF.

The rearrangement joins TRBV2 to TRBJ1-3, with D hard to call. CDR1 is SNHLY, CDR2 FYNNEI, per germline. Trimming took off 3 bases at V and 7 bases at J, with 10 bases between the two ends. This CDR3 spans 13 amino acids. CDR3 protein: CASSDIPGNTIYF. DNA for the CDR3: TGTGCCAGCAGTGACATTCCAGGCAACACCATATATTTT.

J is TRBJ1-5 and V is TRBV5-5; possible D gene TRBD1, 5 bases. V gave up 4 bases and J gave up 6 bases, with 20 bases separating them. The CDR3 runs 16 residues. CDR1 SGHKS and CDR2 YYEKEE come from the germline V gene (reference sequence). As DNA, the CDR3 is TGTGCCAGCAGCCTGGCTGGGCAGGGCTCAGGTCAGCCCCAGCATTTT. Amino acids: CASSLAGQGSGQPQHF.

The rearrangement joins TRBV18 to TRBJ2-7, with 8 bases that match TRBD2. Germline V gene lookup returns CDR1 KGHSH and CDR2 LQKENI. V was pared by 3 bases and J by 3 bases, with 7 bases of the junction left unmatched. The CDR3 is made up of 15 amino acids. CDR3 nucleotides: TGTGCCAGCTCACCCGTAGCGGGGCCACTCTACGAGCAGTACTTC. Protein sequence: CASSPVAGPLYEQYF. Complete variable domain (other parts from reference TRBV18 and TRBJ2-7): NAGVMQNPRHLVRRRGQEARLRCSPMKGHSHVYWYRQLPEEGLKFMVYLQKENIIDESGMPKERFSAEFPKEGPSILRIQQVVRGDSAAYFCASSPVAGPLYEQYFGPGTRLTVT.

The sample holds a few counts of this clone. The chain carries TRBV9 and TRBJ2-7; D gene uncertain. This CDR3 has 15 residues. V lost 0 bases and J lost 1, with 11 bases in between. Germline V gene sequence: CDR1 SGDLS, CDR2 YYNGEE. CDR3: CASSVGLDGSYEQYF. CDR3 bases: TGTGCCAGCAGCGTAGGTCTAGATGGTTCCTACGAGCAGTACTTC.

This clone has a handful of counts. J is TRBJ2-7 and V is TRBV4-3; the match to TRBD1 covers 9 bases. The J segment lost 6 bases and the V segment lost 2 bases, leaving 2 bases of the junction unmatched. The length of the CDR3 is 13 residues. CDR1 and CDR2 (germline): LGHNA, YSLEER. The CDR3 nucleotides read TGCGCCAGCAGCCAACGGACAGGGGTCGAGCAGTACTTC. It codes for CASSQRTGVEQYF.

Only a few counts were recorded for this clone. This chain connects TRBV7-9 to TRBJ1-4, with unresolved D. V lost 2 bases and J 5 bases, leaving 15 bases between the germline ends. The germline gives CDR1 SEHNR, CDR2 FQNEAQ (reference sequence). This CDR3 region has 16 residues. The CDR3 DNA follows: TGTGCCAGCAGCTTATCAGGTGGTGTACGGAATGAAAAACTGTTTTTT. Its translation is CASSLSGGVRNEKLFF.

The V gene is TRBV18, the J gene TRBJ2-5; D is ambiguous. Trimming left V 4 bases short and J 1 base short, with 7 bases between. Germline CDR1 is KGHSH and CDR2 is LQKENI. The CDR3 is 13 amino acids. The CDR3 region has the DNA TGTGCCAGCTCACTCGCAGTCCAAGAGACCCAGTACTTC. Residues: CASSLAVQETQYF. Drawing the rest from reference TRBV18 and TRBJ2-5, the complete variable domain is NAGVMQNPRHLVRRRGQEARLRCSPMKGHSHVYWYRQLPEEGLKFMVYLQKENIIDESGMPKERFSAEFPKEGPSILRIQQVVRGDSAAYFCASSLAVQETQYFGPGTRLLVL.

This clone came up a few times. Distinct nucleotide sequences in the sample also encode this CDR3. The V call is TRBV7-9, the J call TRBJ2-1, with 10 bases aligning to TRBD1. CDR1 SEHNR and CDR2 FQNEAQ come from the germline V gene (reference sequence). The CDR3 covers 14 residues. V shed 5 bases, J shed 10 bases, and the junction held 8 bases outside the gene matches. Here the CDR3 DNA reads TGTGCCAGCAGCCCCTCGGGACAGGGGAACGAGCAGTTCTTC. The encoded protein is CASSPSGQGNEQFF.

V and J are TRBV28 and TRBJ2-5, with D maybe TRBD1 (6 bases). Germline V lookup: CDR1 MDHEN, CDR2 SYDVKM. V lost 8 bases and J lost 5, with 24 bases in between. This CDR3 is 16 amino acids long. For the CDR3, the DNA is TGTGCCAGCTCGCACGGACAGCTCACTGTGGGGGAGACCCAGTACTTC. Encoded protein: CASSHGQLTVGETQYF.

The chain carries TRBV6-1 and TRBJ2-7; a weak D match, TRBD2 (5 bases). The ends were cut back, 0 bases at V and 3 bases at J, with 15 bases in the middle. The V gene's germline CDR1 is MNHNS and CDR2 SASEGT. The CDR3 has 16 residues. DNA for the CDR3: TGTGCCAGCAGTGAAGCCAAAACGTGGAGGATCTACGAGCAGTACTTC. It codes for CASSEAKTWRIYEQYF.

The DNA for the CDR3 is TGTGCCAGCAGCTTAGAACCGGCCTACGAGCAGTACTTC. The encoded protein is CASSLEPAYEQYF. This rearrangement joins TRBV7-2 to TRBJ2-7; the D is unclear. The CDR3 extends over 13 amino acids. The germline gives CDR1 SGHTA, CDR2 FQGNSA. V was shortened by 1 base and J by 2 bases, with 6 bases between the two germline ends.

The CDR3 protein is CASSLALGEHEKLFF. DNA for the CDR3: TGCGCCAGCAGCTTGGCCCTCGGGGAACATGAAAAACTGTTTTTT. V gene TRBV5-1 combines with J gene TRBJ1-4; D unclear. This CDR3 contains 15 residues. The germline gives CDR1 SGHRS, CDR2 YFSETQ. V was pared by 0 bases and J by 6 bases, with 12 bases between.

This chain joins TRBV4-1 and TRBJ1-4, with TRBD1 matching 8 bases. This CDR3 has 15 residues. The V gene end was trimmed by 0 bases and the J gene end by 8 bases; junction bases not matched to a gene: 5. CDR1 and CDR2 from the germline V gene are MGHRA and YSYEKL. The CDR3 loop reads CASSQEDRVGEKLFF. DNA for the CDR3: TGCGCCAGCAGCCAAGAGGACAGGGTCGGGGAAAAACTGTTTTTT.

V usage is TRBV19 and J usage is TRBJ1-2, with D possibly being TRBD1 (5 bases). CDR3 length: 12 amino acids. Deletions cut 7 bases from V and 5 bases from J, with 11 bases between. Germline lookup yields CDR1 LNHDA and CDR2 SQIVND (reference sequence). The CDR3 loop reads CASTEDTYGYTF. The CDR3, as DNA: TGTGCCAGTACCGAGGACACGTATGGCTACACCTTC.

The chain uses TRBV27 and TRBJ2-2; D is unresolved. The CDR3 sequence is 15 residues long. CDR1 and CDR2 (germline): MNHEY, SMNVEV (reference sequence). Trimming took off 3 bases at V and 2 bases at J, with 10 bases between the two ends. The CDR3 DNA is TGTGCCAGCAGTTTCCTTCCAGGAAACACCGGGGAGCTGTTTTTT. Translating it yields CASSFLPGNTGELFF.

This clone was observed a few times. V is TRBV19 and J is TRBJ1-6; a possible D gene is TRBD1 (5 bases). V was pared by 3 bases and J by 8 bases, with 20 bases between. The CDR3 has 17 residues. Germline CDR1 LNHDA, CDR2 SQIVND (reference sequence). CDR3 nucleotides: TGTGCCAGTAGTATCCCCCGCGGGGGGGTCCTGGATTCACCCCTCCACTTT. Amino acid sequence: CASSIPRGGVLDSPLHF.

This chain links TRBV19 with TRBJ2-6, with 9 bases fitting TRBD1. Germline V lookup: CDR1 LNHDA, CDR2 SQIVND (reference sequence). The junction had 12 bases not matched to a gene; V was cut back by 10 bases and J by 2 bases. The CDR3 consists of 17 residues. DNA of the CDR3: TGTGCCACCCGGAAACAGGGGGCAGAGACTGGGGCCAACGTCCTGACTTTC. Its protein product is CATRKQGAETGANVLTF.

Regarding this clone: Other DNA sequences in the sample encode the same CDR3. The rearrangement links TRBV14 to TRBJ1-1; D might be TRBD1 (5 bases). The V end lost 2 bases, the J end lost 8 bases, and 12 bases lay between the germline ends. Germline CDR1 reads SGHDN; CDR2 reads FVKESK. The CDR3 has 13 amino acids. CDR3 amino acids: CASSQQTVSEAFF. CDR3 DNA: TGTGCCAGCAGCCAACAGACAGTATCAGAAGCTTTCTTT.

This rearrangement joins TRBV15 to TRBJ1-4; D possibly corresponds to TRBD1 (6 bases). Germline V gives CDR1 LNHNV, CDR2 YYDKDF (reference sequence). This CDR3 spans 15 amino acids. Trimming removed 2 bases from V and 4 bases from J, with 11 bases in between. CDR3 region: CATSRQRGGNEKLFF. The CDR3 DNA follows: TGTGCCACCAGCAGACAGAGGGGGGGTAATGAAAAACTGTTTTTT. Full variable domain (rest looked up from reference TRBV15 and TRBJ1-4): DAMVIQNPRYQVTQFGKPVTLSCSQTLNHNVMYWYQQKSSQAPKLLFHYYDKDFNNEADTPDNFQSRRPNTSFCFLDIRSPGLGDTAMYLCATSRQRGGNEKLFFGSGTQLSVL.

The CDR3 loop reads CASSPLSYNEQFF. As DNA, the CDR3 is TGTGCCAGCAGCCCTCTCTCCTACAATGAGCAGTTCTTC. The chain has TRBV7-9 and TRBJ2-1; D gene unclear. The V and J ends lost 5 bases and 0 bases respectively, with 5 bases between them. Germline V gives CDR1 SEHNR, CDR2 FQNEAQ (reference sequence). This CDR3 is 13 amino acids long.

The V call is TRBV7-2, the J call TRBJ2-5, with 15 nucleotides matching TRBD2. V trimming: 5 bases; J trimming: 1 base; junction bases outside the gene matches: 11. Germline CDR1 is SGHTA and CDR2 is FQGNSA. This CDR3 has 19 amino acids. The CDR3 DNA reads as TGTGCCAGCAGCGCGGGACTAGCGGGGGGAACCGCCTTCCAAGAGACCCAGTACTTC. Its translation: CASSAGLAGGTAFQETQYF.